These 19 T cell receptor beta chains came from one sample sequenced in a study of T cell changes during pregnancy in multiple sclerosis. Clones were sequenced by immunoSEQ multiplex PCR, and TCRdb holds only the in-frame ones, with some missing. This sample has some 70,000 clones; 92% occur once, and the top ten carry roughly 1.3%. Source: peripheral blood, taken in the second trimester of pregnancy. These receptors came from a female donor in good health, enrolled as a control in a pregnancy study.

V gene TRBV7-9 combines with J gene TRBJ1-2; D unresolved. This CDR3 is built from 14 residues. Germline values: CDR1 SEHNR, CDR2 FQNEAQ (reference sequence). Trimming cost V 4 bases and J 0 bases, with 9 bases left between them. CDR3 nucleotides: TGTGCCAGCAGCTCTACAGCTCCTAACTATGGCTACACCTTC. Translating it yields CASSSTAPNYGYTF.

This chain connects TRBV21-1 to TRBJ2-7; the table's D gene call, TRBD2, was not cross checked with the DNA. TRBV21-1 is tagged as a pseudogene. The CDR3 covers 19 residues. The CDR3: CASSQMGTSGRIGGYEQYF. CDR3 sequence (DNA): TGTGCCAGCAGTCAAATGGGGACTAGCGGGAGAATTGGGGGCTACGAGCAGTACTTC.

The chain joins TRBV28 to TRBJ1-1; TRBD1 matches 7 bases. Trimming removed 4 bases from V and 0 bases from J; junction bases left unmatched: 5. The germline V gene encodes CDR1 MDHEN and CDR2 SYDVKM. The length of the CDR3 is 15 residues. The CDR3 DNA is TGTGCCAGCAGTTCCAGACAGGGTATGAACACTGAAGCTTTCTTT. It specifies CASSSRQGMNTEAFF.

The gene calls are TRBV5-1 and TRBJ2-7, with 8 bases that match TRBD1. The CDR3 runs 13 residues. Germline CDR1 and CDR2: SGHRS and YFSETQ. V was clipped by 5 bases and J by 7 bases; unmatched bases: 8. CDR3 in amino acids: CASSSGTGEEQYF. DNA for the CDR3: TGCGCCAGCAGTTCCGGGACAGGCGAGGAGCAGTACTTC.

The CDR3 sequence is CASSPPHVAYEQYF. Written as DNA, the CDR3 is TGTGCCAGCTCACCCCCCCACGTAGCCTACGAGCAGTACTTC. The rearrangement links TRBV18 to TRBJ2-7; no definite D call. The CDR3 is made up of 14 amino acids. V was pared by 3 bases and J by 2 bases, with 11 bases between. The germline V gene encodes CDR1 KGHSH and CDR2 LQKENI.

The table lists this clone with a count of one. The chain has TRBV10-3 and TRBJ1-2, with 10 bases matching TRBD1. This CDR3 is 14 amino acids long. Germline V gene sequence: CDR1 ENHRY, CDR2 SYGVKD. The J segment lost 5 bases and the V segment lost 4 bases, leaving 4 bases of the junction unmatched. The CDR3 region is CAISAGTGEYGYTF. The CDR3 DNA reads as TGTGCCATCAGTGCTGGGACAGGGGAATATGGCTACACCTTC.

This clone has only one observation. J is TRBJ2-7 and V is TRBV7-9; 7 nucleotides align to TRBD2. The CDR3 length is 13 residues. Germline CDR1 is SEHNR and CDR2 is FQNEAQ (reference sequence). J gave up 5 bases and V 0 bases, and 1 base lay outside the gene matches. For the CDR3, the DNA is TGTGCCAGCAGCTTAGCTGCGGGGGACGAGCAGTACTTC. Its protein product is CASSLAAGDEQYF.

The chain couples TRBV21-1 to TRBJ2-5; the DNA was not compared with TRBD1, the D call given in the table. TRBV21-1 is designated a pseudogene. The CDR3 extends over 18 amino acids. This CDR3 reads CASSIPGQGAATGETQYF. CDR3 DNA: TGTGCCAGCAGCATACCGGGACAGGGGGCCGCAACCGGGGAGACCCAGTACTTC.

This chain connects TRBV5-6 to TRBJ2-1; D is perhaps TRBD1 (5 bases). The ends were cut back, 4 bases at V and 7 bases at J, with 9 bases in the middle. Germline V gene sequence: CDR1 SGHDT, CDR2 YYEEEE. The CDR3 totals 12 residues. CDR3 sequence: CASSLRVNEQFF. In DNA, the CDR3 is TGTGCCAGCAGCCTCAGGGTAAATGAGCAGTTCTTC.

This clone was counted once. The chain recombines TRBV2 with TRBJ1-3; D uncertain. The CDR3 is 14 residues long. Germline CDR1 SNHLY, CDR2 FYNNEI. Trimming stripped 5 bases from V and 4 bases from J, with 12 bases between. DNA for the CDR3: TGTGCCAGCAGTACCCCCGGGGTCGGAAACACCATATATTTT. Residues: CASSTPGVGNTIYF.

CDR3 nucleotides: TGCGCCAGCAGTGAAAGCAGGACTGGGGAGACCCAGTACTTC. It encodes CASSESRTGETQYF. The gene calls are TRBV10-1 and TRBJ2-5, with D tentatively TRBD2 (5 bases). CDR3 length: 14 amino acids. Germline lookup yields CDR1 WNHNN and CDR2 SYGVQD (reference sequence). Trimming shortened V by 3 bases and J by 5 bases, and 13 bases separated the two germline ends.

The chain uses TRBV4-3 and TRBJ2-7; 12 bases fit TRBD2. J lost 2 bases, V lost 3 bases, and 2 bases had no gene match. Germline V lookup: CDR1 LGHNA, CDR2 YSLEER. The CDR3 sequence is 15 residues long. CDR3 sequence reads: CASSQSSGRAYEQYF. The CDR3 DNA sequence: TGCGCCAGCAGCCAGTCTAGCGGGAGGGCCTACGAGCAGTACTTC.

The V gene is TRBV28, the J gene TRBJ2-4; 8 nucleotides align to TRBD2. With V trimmed by 5 bases and J by 11 bases, 14 bases remained unmatched. CDR3 length equals 15 residues. The V gene's germline CDR1 is MDHEN and CDR2 SYDVKM. CDR3 bases: TGTGCCAGCAGTCCTCATAGCGGGACGGAGGAACTTCAGTACTTC. This sequence encodes CASSPHSGTEELQYF.

The rearrangement uses TRBV15 and TRBJ1-1; TRBD1 matches 7 bases. CDR3 length equals 17 residues. Germline CDR1 LNHNV, CDR2 YYDKDF (reference sequence). V lost 2 bases, J lost 1 base, and 10 bases stayed unmatched. The CDR3 reads CATSRQRQGVRNTEAFF. In nucleotides, the CDR3 is TGTGCCACCAGCAGACAACGACAGGGTGTTCGGAACACTGAAGCTTTCTTT.

A word on this clone: The junction and the germline gene differ at one end; a read error may be behind it. The chain joins TRBV11-1 to TRBJ2-2; maybe TRBD2 (5 bases). Germline lookup yields CDR1 SGHAT and CDR2 FQDESV (reference sequence). CDR3 size: 14 residues. The CDR3 loop reads CASSLAVNTGELFF. The CDR3 DNA reads as TGTGCCAGCAGCCTAGCCGTGAACACCGGGGAGCTGTTTTTT.

This rearrangement joins TRBV28 to TRBJ1-5, with 9 positions matching TRBD1. J gave up 5 bases and V 4 bases, and 6 bases lay outside the gene matches. The CDR3 is 15 residues long. In germline, CDR1 is MDHEN, CDR2 SYDVKM. The CDR3 DNA reads TGTGCCAGCAGTTCCTCCGGGACAGGGTATCAGCCCCAGCATTTT. Protein sequence: CASSSSGTGYQPQHF.

The V and J genes are TRBV5-6 and TRBJ2-2, with D unclear. The CDR3 is 15 residues long. The germline V gene has CDR1 SGHDT and CDR2 YYEEEE. V was trimmed by 0 bases and J by 3 bases, leaving 9 bases between them. The CDR3 DNA follows: TGTGCCAGCAGCTTGGGGAGCTTTTACACCGGGGAGCTGTTTTTT. Its translation: CASSLGSFYTGELFF.

CDR3 sequence: CASSAPGGREQFF. Written as DNA, the CDR3 is TGTGCCAGCAGTGCTCCGGGGGGTCGGGAGCAGTTCTTC. The V and J genes are TRBV27 and TRBJ2-1; 7 bases fit TRBD2. CDR1 is MNHEY, CDR2 SMNVEV, per germline (reference sequence). The CDR3 has 13 residues. The ends lost 5 bases at V and 10 bases at J; junction bases unmatched: 8.

The CDR3 protein is CASSTSSYNEQFF. CDR3 nucleotides: TGTGCCAGCAGTACTAGCTCCTACAATGAGCAGTTCTTC. V usage is TRBV6-4 and J usage is TRBJ2-1, with D maybe TRBD2 (5 bases). V was clipped by 5 bases and J by 0 bases, with 5 bases between them. The V gene's germline CDR1 is MRHNA and CDR2 SNTAGT. This CDR3 region has 13 residues.